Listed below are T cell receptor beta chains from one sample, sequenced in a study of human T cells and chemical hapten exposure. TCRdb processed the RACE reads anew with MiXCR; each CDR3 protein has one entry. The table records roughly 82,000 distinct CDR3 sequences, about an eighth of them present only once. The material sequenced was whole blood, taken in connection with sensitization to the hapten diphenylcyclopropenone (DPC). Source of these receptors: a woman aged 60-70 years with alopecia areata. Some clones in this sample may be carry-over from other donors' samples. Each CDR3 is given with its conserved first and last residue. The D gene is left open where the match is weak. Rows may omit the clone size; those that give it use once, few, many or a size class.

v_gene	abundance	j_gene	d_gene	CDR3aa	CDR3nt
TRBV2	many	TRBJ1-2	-	CASRIGRNLYGYTF	TGTGCCAGCAGAATCGGGCGGAACCTCTATGGCTACACCTTC
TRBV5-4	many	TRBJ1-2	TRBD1	CASSPGGVDGYTF	TGTGCCAGCAGCCCAGGGGGGGTTGACGGCTACACCTTC
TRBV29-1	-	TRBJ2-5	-	CSVFIRNQETQYF	TGCAGCGTTTTCATACGGAACCAAGAGACCCAGTACTTC
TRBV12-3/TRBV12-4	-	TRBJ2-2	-	CASSLRPVGQPNTGELFF	TGTGCCAGCAGTTTACGTCCAGTCGGACAGCCGAACACCGGGGAGCTGTTTTTT
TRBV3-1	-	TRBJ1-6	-	CASSPGEDSPLHF	TGTGCCAGCAGCCCAGGGGAAGATTCACCCCTCCACTTT
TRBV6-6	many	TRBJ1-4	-	CASREREDNEKLFF	TGTGCCAGCAGGGAGAGGGAAGATAATGAAAAACTGTTTTTT
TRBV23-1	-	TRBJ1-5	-	CASRDDSNQPQHF	TGCGCCAGCAGAGATGATAGCAATCAGCCCCAGCATTTT
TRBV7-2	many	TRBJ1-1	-	CASSQYVLNTEAFF	TGTGCCAGCAGTCAGTACGTGTTGAACACTGAAGCTTTCTTT
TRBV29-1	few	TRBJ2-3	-	CSVERQADTQYF	TGCAGCGTTGAACGTCAGGCTGATACGCAGTATTTT
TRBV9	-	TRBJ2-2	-	CASSVGLRSGELFF	TGTGCCAGCAGCGTGGGACTTCGGTCGGGGGAGCTGTTTTTT
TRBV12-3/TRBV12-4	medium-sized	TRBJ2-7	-	CASSPTGNEQYF	TGTGCCAGCAGCCCAACAGGGAACGAGCAGTACTTC
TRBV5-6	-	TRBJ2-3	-	CASSLARTQYF	TGTGCCAGCAGCTTGGCTCGTACGCAGTATTTT
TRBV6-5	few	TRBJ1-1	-	CASTNRGVTEAFF	TGTGCCAGCACCAACCGGGGGGTCACTGAAGCTTTCTTT
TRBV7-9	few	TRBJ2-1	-	CASSLATSIGGEQFF	TGTGCCAGCAGCTTGGCAACTTCAATCGGGGGTGAGCAGTTCTTC
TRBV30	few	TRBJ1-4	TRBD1	CAWSNRELRDRGEKLFF	TGTGCCTGGAGCAACCGGGAACTCCGGGACAGGGGTGAAAAACTGTTTTTT
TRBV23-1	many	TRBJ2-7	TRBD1	CASSQLKWSGTASYEQYF	TGCGCCAGCAGTCAATTAAAGTGGTCGGGGACAGCCTCCTACGAGCAGTACTTC
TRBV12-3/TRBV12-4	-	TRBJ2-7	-	CASSLGFGQRPEQYF	TGTGCCAGCAGTTTAGGTTTCGGACAGAGACCCGAGCAGTACTTC
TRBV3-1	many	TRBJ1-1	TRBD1	CASRFQGATEAFF	TGTGCCAGCAGGTTCCAGGGGGCCACTGAAGCTTTCTTT
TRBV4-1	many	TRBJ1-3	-	CASSRTPGAGNTIYF	TGCGCCAGCAGCCGAACCCCAGGGGCTGGAAACACCATATATTTT
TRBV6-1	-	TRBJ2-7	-	CASFYSYEQYF	TGTGCCAGCTTCTACTCCTACGAGCAGTACTTC
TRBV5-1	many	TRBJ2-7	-	CASSPGIYYEQYF	TGCGCCAGCAGCCCTGGCATCTACTACGAGCAGTACTTC
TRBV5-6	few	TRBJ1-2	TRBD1	CASSLEDRGYGYTF	TGTGCCAGCAGCTTGGAGGACAGGGGATATGGCTACACCTTC
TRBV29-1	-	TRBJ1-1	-	CSVAREQNTEAFF	TGCAGCGTTGCCCGGGAACAGAACACTGAAGCTTTCTTT
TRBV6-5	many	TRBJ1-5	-	CASSYEADQPQHF	TGTGCCAGCAGTTACGAGGCAGATCAGCCCCAGCATTTT
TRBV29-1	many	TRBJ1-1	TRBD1	CSVSGTDSFF	TGCAGCGTTTCCGGGACAGATTCCTTCTTT
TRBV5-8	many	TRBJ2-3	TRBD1	CASSSRQGVTQYF	TGTGCCAGCAGCTCCAGACAGGGGGTGACGCAGTATTTT
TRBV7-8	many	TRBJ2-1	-	CASSFAGAYNEQFF	TGTGCCAGCAGCTTCGCCGGGGCATACAATGAGCAGTTCTTC
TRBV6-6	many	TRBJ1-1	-	CASNRGTEAFF	TGTGCCAGCAACCGGGGCACTGAAGCTTTCTTT
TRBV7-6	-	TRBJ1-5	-	CASSLEGSNQPRHF	TGTGCCAGCAGCTTAGAAGGTAGCAATCAGCCCCGGCATTTT
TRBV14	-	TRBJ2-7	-	CASSQDRATRDYEQYF	TGTGCCAGCAGCCAAGATAGGGCGACCAGGGATTACGAGCAGTACTTC
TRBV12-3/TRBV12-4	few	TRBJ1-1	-	CASSPHLGLVAFF	TGTGCCAGCAGTCCTCACCTGGGGCTAGTAGCTTTCTTT
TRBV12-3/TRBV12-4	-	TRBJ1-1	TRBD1	CASSPDRDTTGAFF	TGTGCCAGCAGTCCTGACAGGGATACAACAGGAGCTTTCTTT
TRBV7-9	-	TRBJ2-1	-	CASSGGNEQFF	TGTGCCAGCAGCGGAGGAAATGAGCAGTTCTTC
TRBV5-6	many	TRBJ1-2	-	CASSMFGGYTF	TGTGCCAGCAGCATGTTTGGTGGCTACACCTTC
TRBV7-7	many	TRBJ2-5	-	CASSGQSQETQYF	TGTGCTAGCAGCGGACAGAGTCAAGAGACCCAGTACTTC
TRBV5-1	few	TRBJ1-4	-	CASGQGIGEKLFF	TGCGCCAGCGGTCAGGGGATTGGTGAAAAACTGTTTTTT
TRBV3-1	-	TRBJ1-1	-	CASSQASGEAFF	TGTGCCAGCAGCCAAGCTTCTGGTGAAGCTTTCTTT
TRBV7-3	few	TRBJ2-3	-	CASSPFERGHTQYF	TGTGCCAGCAGCCCGTTCGAGCGAGGTCATACGCAGTATTTT
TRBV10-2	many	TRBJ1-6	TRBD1	CASAGSGTASDSPLHF	TGCGCCAGCGCTGGATCCGGGACAGCGTCGGATTCACCCCTCCACTTT
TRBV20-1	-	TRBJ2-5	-	CSARVGWTTGQETQYF	TGCAGTGCTAGAGTAGGCTGGACCACCGGCCAAGAGACCCAGTACTTC
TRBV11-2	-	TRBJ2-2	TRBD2	CASSLAGGPYTGELFF	TGTGCCAGCAGCCTAGCGGGGGGGCCTTACACCGGGGAGCTGTTTTTT
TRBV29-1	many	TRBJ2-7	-	CSVADWFNHPYEQYF	TGCAGCGTTGCAGATTGGTTTAACCACCCCTACGAGCAGTACTTC
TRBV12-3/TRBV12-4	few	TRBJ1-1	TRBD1	CASTPSNRGTEAFF	TGTGCCAGCACCCCCTCTAACAGGGGCACTGAAGCTTTCTTT
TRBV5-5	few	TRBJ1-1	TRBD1	CASSSTPGQGDVRLTEAFF	TGTGCCAGCAGCTCGACACCGGGACAGGGTGATGTCCGGCTCACTGAAGCTTTCTTT
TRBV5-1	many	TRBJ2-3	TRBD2	CASSFPPGLAGELTDTQYF	TGCGCCAGCAGCTTCCCGCCAGGACTCGCGGGGGAACTCACAGATACGCAGTATTTT
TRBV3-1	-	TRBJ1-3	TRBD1	CASSQAGTESSGNTIYF	TGTGCCAGCAGCCAAGCCGGGACAGAGAGCTCTGGAAACACCATATATTTT
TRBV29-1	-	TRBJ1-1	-	CSVTPYRNTEAFF	TGCAGCGTAACCCCCTATCGGAACACTGAAGCTTTCTTT
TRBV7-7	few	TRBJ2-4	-	CASSLSNIQYF	TGTGCTAGCAGCTTGTCCAACATTCAGTACTTC
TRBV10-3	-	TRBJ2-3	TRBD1	CAISRQGADTQYF	TGTGCCATCAGTAGACAGGGCGCAGATACGCAGTATTTT
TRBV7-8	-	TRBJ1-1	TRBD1	CASSEDRGLEAFF	TGTGCCAGCAGCGAAGACAGGGGCCTTGAAGCTTTCTTT